Sequencing of this TCR beta chain was carried out in a study of blood T cell repertoires in COVID-19. Study at large: Nucleic acid was either cDNA or gDNA, and it came from T cells, B-cell-depleted T cells, or PBMCs.

Those who participated ranged in age from roughly 18 to 90 years and resided in roughly 26 US areas. Each participant's cohort was designated according to participant-reported clinical history. CDR3 length: 17 residues. Germline V gene lookup returns CDR1 KGHSH and CDR2 LQKENI. With V trimmed by 2 bases and J by 6 bases, 9 bases remained unmatched. Original processing notes: Estimation of nucleated cell counts was performed using reference gene primer amplification. Here immunoSEQ multiplex PCR was the method, and the copy in TCRdb shows in-frame clones only, minus some. From that table come the V and J calls and clone size; the DNA was used to work out D and trimming. The sample contains 310,000 or so clones, 85% to 90% of which appear only once.

Material for sequencing was PBMCs or T cells enriched from blood (not recorded which). The V call is TRBV18, the J call TRBJ1-6; 8 positions agree with TRBD1. The clonotype was recovered from a woman under 30 with acute COVID-19. The CDR3, as DNA: TGTGCCAGCTCACCAGCAGGGGGCGCCGGGCCTAATTCACCCCTCCACTTT. Translation gives CASSPAGGAGPNSPLHF.